A single sample is the source of the 30 T cell receptor beta chains below, sequenced in a study of Graves' ophthalmopathy and Graves' hyperthyroidism. CDR3 regions of TCR beta were amplified from RNA transcripts. First-round RT-PCR with HTBI primers preceded a second-round multiplex PCR. One entry per CDR3 protein, called by TCRdb with MiXCR from the multiplex PCR reads. The sample includes more than 300,000 distinct CDR3 sequences, approximately 15% seen only once; the top ten take roughly 7%. Sequenced input: peripheral blood. These receptors all stem from a woman younger than 30 with stable Graves' hyperthyroidism.

The chain joins TRBV5-1 to TRBJ1-2, with D possibly being TRBD1 (6 bases). The germline V and J ends were trimmed by 4 bases and 8 bases, with 15 bases remaining between them. The CDR3 spans 13 residues. The germline CDR1 and CDR2 sequences are SGHRS and YFSETQ. The CDR3 DNA is TGCGCCAGCAGCATGGACAGCAGGAACGGCTACACCTTC. It translates to CASSMDSRNGYTF.

This clonotype was detected many times. The chain has TRBV6-1 and TRBJ1-5; the match to TRBD1 covers 7 bases. Germline CDR1 MNHNS, CDR2 SASEGT. Trimming cost V 1 base and J 6 bases; bases outside gene matches: 18. This CDR3 contains 19 residues. The CDR3 nucleotides read TGTGCCAGCAGTGAAGTCAGGTTACCACACACCTGGACAGGTCAGCCCCAGCATTTT. It yields the protein CASSEVRLPHTWTGQPQHF.

This clonotype was observed a handful of times. A much more abundant neighbour one base away suggests this may be a read error. The gene calls are TRBV20-1 and TRBJ2-5; 10 bases are shared with TRBD2. Germline V gene lookup returns CDR1 DFQATT and CDR2 SNEGSKA (reference sequence). The CDR3 loop spans 15 amino acids. CDR3 in amino acids: CSAVTSGAYQETKYF. DNA of the CDR3: TGCAGTGCTGTTACTAGCGGGGCCTACCAAGAGACCAAGTACTTC.

This clonotype was recorded many times. The rearrangement links TRBV12-3 or TRBV12-4 to TRBJ1-6; D is perhaps TRBD1 (6 bases). V dropped 8 bases and J dropped 6 bases, with 17 bases sitting between them. This CDR3 region has 15 residues. The DNA for the CDR3 is TGTGCCAGCGCCCGTGCCCGGACAGCTAATTCACCCCTCCACTTT. This gives the protein CASARARTANSPLHF.

For this clonotype: The germline gene is not matched at one end of the junction; a read error may be the cause. The chain combines TRBV6-1 with TRBJ2-7, with 7 bases matching TRBD1. Germline CDR1 is MNHNS and CDR2 is SASEGT. This CDR3 region has 11 residues. The CDR3 coding sequence is TGTGCCAGCATCAGGGGGTACGAGCAGCACTTC. Encoded protein: CASIRGYEQHF.

This clonotype was detected only a few times. The V gene is TRBV5-1, the J gene TRBJ2-2; D tentatively fits TRBD1 or TRBD2 (5 bases each). The CDR3 contains 17 residues. Germline V gene data show CDR1 as SGHRS and CDR2 as YFSETQ. Trimming removed 0 bases from V and 4 bases from J, with 16 bases in between. CDR3 amino acids: CASSLAPGRTSTGELFF. The CDR3 coding sequence is TGCGCCAGCAGCTTGGCGCCGGGACGGACAAGCACCGGGGAGCTGTTTTTT.

V usage is TRBV12-3 or TRBV12-4 and J usage is TRBJ2-5; D gene ambiguous. This CDR3 spans 12 amino acids. Trimming pared 7 bases from V and 4 bases from J, leaving 10 bases between. The CDR3 DNA reads as TGTGCCAGCACATCTATGGGAGAGACCCAGTACTTC. It codes for CASTSMGETQYF.

This clonotype was seen ten or more times. The chain uses TRBV6-1 and TRBJ1-6; TRBD1 agrees at 10 bases. The CDR3 is 14 residues long. The V gene's germline CDR1 is MNHNS and CDR2 SASEGT. Trimming at V came to 4 bases and at J to 10 bases, leaving 4 bases not matched to a gene. The CDR3 protein is CASSGQGAWSPLHF. The CDR3 bases are TGTGCCAGCAGTGGACAGGGGGCTTGGTCACCCCTCCACTTT.

Many counts were recorded for this clonotype. The chain recombines TRBV10-1 with TRBJ2-2; unclear D gene. The CDR3 spans 12 residues. Trimming pared 0 bases from V and 8 bases from J, leaving 4 bases between. Germline V gene data show CDR1 as WNHNN and CDR2 as SYGVQD (reference sequence). The CDR3 sequence: CASSESGGELFF. For the CDR3, the DNA is TGCGCCAGCAGTGAGTCTGGAGGGGAGCTGTTTTTT.

The chain combines TRBV12-3 or TRBV12-4 with TRBJ2-3; 7 bases line up with TRBD1. The ends lost 2 bases at V and 4 bases at J; junction bases unmatched: 6. This CDR3 is built from 15 residues. Here the CDR3 reads CASSLIGRGSDTQYF. DNA for the CDR3: TGTGCCAGCAGTTTAATAGGCAGGGGGTCAGATACGCAGTATTTT.

This clonotype was seen repeatedly, ten times or more. The chain is built from TRBV6-1 and TRBJ1-1; D is uncertain. The CDR3 runs 13 residues. The germline gives CDR1 MNHNS, CDR2 SASEGT. Trimming took off 3 bases at V and 1 base at J, with 6 bases between the two ends. CDR3 DNA sequence: TGTGCCAGCAGTGAGATCCAGAACACTGAAGCTTTCTTT. Residues: CASSEIQNTEAFF.

The chain employs TRBV12-3 or TRBV12-4 and TRBJ1-1, with unresolved D. V shed 2 bases and J shed 5 bases, with 12 bases lying between them. This CDR3 has 14 amino acids. CDR3 amino acids: CASSLWLEWTEAFF. The CDR3 DNA follows: TGTGCCAGCAGTTTATGGCTCGAGTGGACTGAAGCTTTCTTT.

Many counts were recorded for this clonotype. This chain links TRBV2 with TRBJ1-1; D is undetermined. The CDR3 runs to 13 residues. Per germline, CDR1 SNHLY and CDR2 FYNNEI. The V and J ends lost 6 bases and 0 bases respectively, with 8 bases between them. The CDR3 is CASRASLNTEAFF. The CDR3 region has the DNA TGTGCCAGCAGGGCCAGTTTGAACACTGAAGCTTTCTTT.

This clonotype has just a few counts. The chain combines TRBV19 with TRBJ1-5; possibly TRBD1 for D (5 bases). CDR3 size: 13 residues. V was cut by 8 bases and J by 6 bases, with 14 bases left in between. Per the germline V gene, CDR1 is LNHDA and CDR2 is SQIVND (reference sequence). CDR3 protein: CASVGLITQPQHF. Here the CDR3 DNA reads TGTGCCAGTGTGGGACTTATCACTCAGCCCCAGCATTTT.

This clonotype has a count of ten or more. This chain connects TRBV6-2 or TRBV6-3 to TRBJ1-1; D gene ambiguous. CDR3 size: 14 residues. Germline CDR1 is MNHEY and CDR2 is SVGEGT. V was cut by 0 bases and J by 10 bases, with 15 bases left in between. The CDR3 here is CASSYSAWAKGAFF. CDR3 in DNA: TGTGCCAGCAGTTACTCGGCGTGGGCGAAGGGAGCTTTCTTT.

CDR3 bases: TGTGCCAGCAGTTGGGGGGTCGACACTGAAGCTTTCTTT. Protein sequence: CASSWGVDTEAFF. This chain uses TRBV7-2 with TRBJ1-1; D is possibly TRBD1 (5 bases). CDR1 SGHTA and CDR2 FQGNSA come from the germline V gene. This CDR3 comprises 13 residues. V lost 6 bases and J 3 bases, leaving 11 bases between the germline ends.

This clonotype came up many times. CDR3 in amino acids: CSAKPTTDSPLHF. The CDR3, as DNA: TGCAGTGCCAAGCCTACGACGGATTCACCCCTCCACTTT. This chain joins TRBV20-1 and TRBJ1-6, with no clear D. The CDR3 runs 13 residues. Trimming cost V 6 bases and J 8 bases, with 14 bases left between them. The V gene's germline CDR1 is DFQATT and CDR2 SNEGSKA (reference sequence).

Many counts were recorded for this clonotype. This chain uses TRBV25-1 with TRBJ2-6, with 9 bases fitting TRBD1. The CDR3 runs 17 residues. The J segment lost 4 bases and the V segment lost 7 bases, leaving 11 bases of the junction unmatched. Germline V gene lookup returns CDR1 MGHDK and CDR2 SYGVNS. The CDR3 DNA sequence: TGTGCCAGCACCCCGGGACAGGGAGAGGCGGGGGCCAACGTCCTGACTTTC. It encodes CASTPGQGEAGANVLTF.

There are a few counts of this clonotype. The gene calls are TRBV24-1 and TRBJ2-7; perhaps TRBD2 as D (6 bases). The ends were cut back, 3 bases at V and 5 bases at J, with 10 bases in the middle. CDR1 and CDR2 from the germline V gene are KGHDR and SFDVKD. The CDR3 loop spans 13 amino acids. CDR3 nucleotides: TGTGCCACCAGTGATGGAGGGATCAACGAGCAGTACTTC. Its translation is CATSDGGINEQYF.

Only a few counts were recorded for this clonotype. This chain uses TRBV5-1 with TRBJ2-5; no firm D call. The CDR3 contains 14 residues. The germline V gene has CDR1 SGHRS and CDR2 YFSETQ. With 4 bases removed from V and 4 bases from J, the gap between germline ends came to 14 bases. The CDR3 spells CASSAQRVGETQYF. DNA for the CDR3: TGCGCCAGCAGCGCCCAACGGGTTGGAGAGACCCAGTACTTC.

This clonotype was picked up many times. This chain connects TRBV29-1 to TRBJ1-1; the match to TRBD1 covers 8 bases. V lost 5 bases to trimming and J lost 0 bases; unmatched junction nucleotides: 5. CDR3 length: 14 amino acids. Germline loops: CDR1 SQVTM, CDR2 ANQGSEA. This chain's CDR3 is CSVRDRTLNTEAFF. The CDR3 DNA is TGCAGCGTTAGGGACAGGACCTTGAACACTGAAGCTTTCTTT.

This sequence joins TRBV6-1 and TRBJ2-5, with 9 bases aligning to TRBD2. Germline V gene sequence: CDR1 MNHNS, CDR2 SASEGT. This CDR3 contains 14 residues. J gave up 4 bases and V 7 bases, and 7 bases lay outside the gene matches. The CDR3 reads CASIRSGGRETQYF. CDR3 DNA: TGTGCCAGCATTCGAAGCGGGGGGAGAGAGACCCAGTACTTC.

This clonotype came up many times. The V call is TRBV12-3 or TRBV12-4, the J call TRBJ2-2, with 12 nucleotides matching TRBD1. Trimming cost V 5 bases and J 8 bases; bases outside gene matches: 9. The CDR3 contains 16 residues. The CDR3, as DNA: TGTGCCAGCAGTCCCGGGACAGGGGGCAGGTGGGGGGAGCTGTTTTTT. Its protein product is CASSPGTGGRWGELFF.

This clonotype was found a few times. The rearrangement uses TRBV4-2 and TRBJ1-1; D may be TRBD1 (5 bases). The V end was cut by 2 bases, the J end by 0 bases, with 10 bases between. CDR1 and CDR2 from the germline V gene are LGHNA and YNFKEQ. This CDR3 has 15 amino acids. DNA of the CDR3: TGTGCCAGCAGCCAACCGGGGGTCATGAACACTGAAGCTTTCTTT. This translates into CASSQPGVMNTEAFF.

A word on this clonotype: A clone one base away is much larger, so this may be a read error. The chain employs TRBV6-2 or TRBV6-3 and TRBJ1-5, with D unclear. The CDR3 contains 15 residues. Germline lookup yields CDR1 MNHEY and CDR2 SVGEGT. CDR3 bases: TGTGCCAGCAGTTACTCCCGGGAGTCCAGGCAGCCCCAGCAGTTT. It encodes CASSYSRESRQPQQF.

With respect to this clonotype: Just one base apart from a much larger clone, this may be a read error. The chain couples TRBV2 to TRBJ1-1; a weak D match, TRBD1 (5 bases). The CDR3 is 13 residues long. Germline V CDR1 and CDR2: SNHLY, FYNNEI. The CDR3: CVMSGKSRTEAFF. The CDR3 bases are TGTGTCATGTCAGGGAAGAGTAGGACTGAAGCTTTCTTT.

This clonotype was found many times. The chain joins TRBV6-1 to TRBJ1-5, with 8 bases lining up with TRBD1. The CDR3 sequence is 13 residues long. CDR1 is MNHNS, CDR2 SASEGT, per germline. Trimming took 6 bases from V and 6 from J; bases not matched to a gene: 4. CDR3 DNA sequence: TGTGCCAGCAGGGACAGGGCAGCTCAGCCCCAGCATTTT. Protein sequence: CASRDRAAQPQHF.

The DNA of the CDR3 is TGTGCCAGCAGGATAAGGGACCTGAACACTGAAGCTTTCTTT. It translates to CASRIRDLNTEAFF. This rearrangement joins TRBV2 to TRBJ1-1; D may be TRBD1 (5 bases). Trimming stripped 6 bases from V and 0 bases from J, with 11 bases between. The CDR3 runs 14 residues. The germline CDR1 and CDR2 sequences are SNHLY and FYNNEI.

In this sample, this clonotype turned up many times. For the CDR3, the DNA is TGTGCCAGTAACCAACGGGACAGGGCGGATGGGAGCACTGAAGCTTTCTTT. It yields the protein CASNQRDRADGSTEAFF. J is TRBJ1-1 and V is TRBV27; 9 nucleotides agree with TRBD1. Looked up from germline, CDR1 is MNHEY and CDR2 is SMNVEV (reference sequence). J lost 4 bases, V lost 9 bases, and 18 bases had no gene match. CDR3 length equals 17 residues.

At least ten counts were recorded for this clonotype. The chain uses TRBV9 and TRBJ1-1; D is possibly TRBD1 (5 bases). This CDR3 contains 15 residues. The V end was cut by 0 bases, the J end by 5 bases, with 14 bases between. From germline, CDR1 is SGDLS and CDR2 YYNGEE. This CDR3 is CASSVGGELRTEAFF. CDR3 DNA sequence: TGTGCCAGCAGCGTAGGAGGGGAATTGCGGACTGAAGCTTTCTTT.